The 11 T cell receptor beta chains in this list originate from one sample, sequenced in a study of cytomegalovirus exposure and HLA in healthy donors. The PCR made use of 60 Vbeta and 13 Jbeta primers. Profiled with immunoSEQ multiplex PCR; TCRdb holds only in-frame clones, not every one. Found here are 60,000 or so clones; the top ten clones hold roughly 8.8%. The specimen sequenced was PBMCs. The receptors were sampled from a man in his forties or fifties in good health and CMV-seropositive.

The CDR3 nucleotides are TGTGCCAGCAGCGCTGGACAGGGGGCTGGGAGAGAGCAGTACTTC. It yields the protein CASSAGQGAGREQYF. The genes are TRBV2 and TRBJ2-7; 11 nucleotides agree with TRBD1. Looked up from germline, CDR1 is SNHLY and CDR2 is FYNNEI. CDR3 size: 15 residues. V shed 6 bases, J shed 7 bases, and the junction held 11 bases outside the gene matches.

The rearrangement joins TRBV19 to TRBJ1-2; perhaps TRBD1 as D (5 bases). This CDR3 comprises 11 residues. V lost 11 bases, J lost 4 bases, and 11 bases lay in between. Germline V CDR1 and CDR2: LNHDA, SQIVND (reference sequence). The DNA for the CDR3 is TGTGCCTCGGGGGGTCCCTATGGCTACACCTTC. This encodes CASGGPYGYTF.

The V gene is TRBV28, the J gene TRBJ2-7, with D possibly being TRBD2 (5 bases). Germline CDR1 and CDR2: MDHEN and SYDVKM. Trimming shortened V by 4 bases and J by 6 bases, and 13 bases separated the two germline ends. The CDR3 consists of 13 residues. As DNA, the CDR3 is TGTGCCAGCAGTTATTCACTAGAGCGCGAGCAGTACTTC. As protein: CASSYSLEREQYF. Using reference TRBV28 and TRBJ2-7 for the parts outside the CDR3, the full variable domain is DVKVTQSSRYLVKRTGEKVFLECVQDMDHENMFWYRQDPGLGLRLIYFSYDVKMKEKGDIPEGYSVSREKKERFSLILESASTNQTSMYLCASSYSLEREQYFGPGTRLTVT.

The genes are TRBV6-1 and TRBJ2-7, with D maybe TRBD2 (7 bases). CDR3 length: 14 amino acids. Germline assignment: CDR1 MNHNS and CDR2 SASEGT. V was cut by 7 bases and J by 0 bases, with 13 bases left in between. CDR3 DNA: TGTGCCAGCAACAGGGAGGGGAGCTCCTACGAGCAGTACTTC. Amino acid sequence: CASNREGSSYEQYF.

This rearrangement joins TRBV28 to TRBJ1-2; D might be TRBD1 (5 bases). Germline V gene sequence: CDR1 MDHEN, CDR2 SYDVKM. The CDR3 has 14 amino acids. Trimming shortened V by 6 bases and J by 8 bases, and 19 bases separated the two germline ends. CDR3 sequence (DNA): TGTGCCAGCAGCATTAACGGGTACGGGGGAGGCTACACCTTC. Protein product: CASSINGYGGGYTF.

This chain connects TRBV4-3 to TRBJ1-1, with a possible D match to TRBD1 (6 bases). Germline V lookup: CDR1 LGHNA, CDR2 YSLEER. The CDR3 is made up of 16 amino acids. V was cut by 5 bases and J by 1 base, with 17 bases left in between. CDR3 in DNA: TGCGCCAGCAGCTCGGGGGGCCGGGGGCGGAACACTGAAGCTTTCTTT. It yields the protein CASSSGGRGRNTEAFF.

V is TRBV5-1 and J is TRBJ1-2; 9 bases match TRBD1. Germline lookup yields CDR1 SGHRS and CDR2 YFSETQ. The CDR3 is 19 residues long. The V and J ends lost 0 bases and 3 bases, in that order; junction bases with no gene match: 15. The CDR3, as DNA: TGCGCCAGCAGCTTGGGGTCGATGAGGGACAGGGATTTGGACTATGGCTACACCTTC. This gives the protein CASSLGSMRDRDLDYGYTF.

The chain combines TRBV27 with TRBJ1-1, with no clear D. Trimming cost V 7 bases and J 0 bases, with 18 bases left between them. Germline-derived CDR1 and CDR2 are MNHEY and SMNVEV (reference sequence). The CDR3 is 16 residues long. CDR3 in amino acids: CASTKEVDRMNTEAFF. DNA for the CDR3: TGTGCCAGCACCAAAGAGGTAGACCGAATGAACACTGAAGCTTTCTTT.

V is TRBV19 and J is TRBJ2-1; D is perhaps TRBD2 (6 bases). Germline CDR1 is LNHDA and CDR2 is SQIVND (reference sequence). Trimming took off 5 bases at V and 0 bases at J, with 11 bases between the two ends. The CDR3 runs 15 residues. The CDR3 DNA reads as TGTGCCAGTAGTCGGGGGTCAGGCTCCTACAATGAGCAGTTCTTC. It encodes CASSRGSGSYNEQFF. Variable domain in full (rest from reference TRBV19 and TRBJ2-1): DGGITQSPKYLFRKEGQNVTLSCEQNLNHDAMYWYRQDPGQGLRLIYYSQIVNDFQKGDIAEGYSVSREKKESFPLTVTSAQKNPTAFYLCASSRGSGSYNEQFFGPGTRLTVL.

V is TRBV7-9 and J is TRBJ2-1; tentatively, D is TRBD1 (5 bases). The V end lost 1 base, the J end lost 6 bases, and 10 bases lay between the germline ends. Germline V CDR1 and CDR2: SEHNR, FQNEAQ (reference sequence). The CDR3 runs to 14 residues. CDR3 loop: CASSLEVGANEQFF. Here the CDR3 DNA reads TGTGCCAGCAGCTTAGAGGTAGGGGCCAATGAGCAGTTCTTC.

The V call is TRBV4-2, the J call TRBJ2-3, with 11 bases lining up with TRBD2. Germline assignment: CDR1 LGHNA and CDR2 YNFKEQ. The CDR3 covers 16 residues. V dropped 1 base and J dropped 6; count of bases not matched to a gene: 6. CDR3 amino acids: CASSQGLAGTGDTQYF. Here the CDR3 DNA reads TGTGCCAGCAGCCAAGGACTAGCGGGGACTGGGGATACGCAGTATTTT.